The rows below give T cell receptor beta chains drawn from one sample of a study of T cell changes during pregnancy in multiple sclerosis. Using immunoSEQ multiplex PCR, the repertoire was profiled, and TCRdb retains in-frame clones only, with some absent. The table has fewer than 85,000 clones, 85% to 95% seen once. Material: peripheral blood, obtained before pregnancy. Receptors were obtained from a female donor with multiple sclerosis, enrolled in a pregnancy study. The CDR3 runs from the conserved cysteine through the conserved F or W. A D gene is named only where the DNA matches it firmly. The size of a clone is reported for some rows only, either as once, few or many, or as a class for expanded clones.

J	size	D	V	DNA	CDR3
TRBJ1-5	NA	NA	TRBV6-5	TGTGCCAGCAGGGAAGGGACATTTGATCAGCCCCAGCATTTT	CASREGTFDQPQHF
TRBJ1-2	NA	NA	TRBV19	TGTGCCAGTAACCAGCGAGCTAACTATGGCTACACCTTC	CASNQRANYGYTF
TRBJ2-5	once	NA	TRBV4-2	TGTGCCAGCAGCCGTATAACAGGGTACCAAGAGACCCAGTACTTC	CASSRITGYQETQYF
TRBJ2-5	NA	TRBD1	TRBV11-2	TGTGCCAGCAGCGGACAGGGATGGAGGCAAGAGACCCAGTACTTC	CASSGQGWRQETQYF
TRBJ2-6	NA	NA	TRBV19	TGTGCCAGTAGCCTGGGACAGGCCAACGTCCTGACTTTC	CASSLGQANVLTF
TRBJ2-2	NA	TRBD1	TRBV28	TGTGCCAGCAGTACCAGACAGGGACACAACGCGAACACCGGGGAGCTGTTTTTT	CASSTRQGHNANTGELFF
TRBJ1-1	few	NA	TRBV25-1	TGTGCCAGCAGTGAATCAGGCAGACCCGCTTTCTTT	CASSESGRPAFF
TRBJ2-3	NA	NA	TRBV5-1	TGCGCCAGCAGAGGGGCAGCAGATACGCAGTATTTT	CASRGAADTQYF
TRBJ2-1	NA	NA	TRBV4-1	TGCGCCAGCACCACCGTGGGAGCCTCAAATGAGCAGTTCTTC	CASTTVGASNEQFF
TRBJ2-5	NA	TRBD1	TRBV19	TGTGCCAGTAGTAGGGACAGGGGGGAGACCCAGTACTTC	CASSRDRGETQYF
TRBJ2-7	NA	TRBD2	TRBV2	TGTGCCAGCAGTGAAGTGGCGGGAGCCTACGAGCAGTACTTC	CASSEVAGAYEQYF
TRBJ1-1	few	TRBD1	TRBV30	TGTGCCTGGAGTCCCCGGAGAGGGGGCGGCACTGAAGCTTTCTTT	CAWSPRRGGGTEAFF
TRBJ1-2	NA	NA	TRBV4-3	TGCGCCAGCAGCCAAGATTGGCAGGTAGACTACTACTATGGCTACACCTTC	CASSQDWQVDYYYGYTF
TRBJ2-5	NA	NA	TRBV27	TGTGCCAGCAGTTTATCTAGCGGACACCAAGAGACCCAGTACTTC	CASSLSSGHQETQYF
TRBJ2-2	NA	TRBD1	TRBV9	TGTGCCAGCAGCGCGAGGACAGGGACGGAGCTGTTTTTT	CASSARTGTELFF
TRBJ2-1	NA	NA	TRBV27	TGTGCCAGCAGTTTATTTTCTAGCCAGTCATACAATGAGCAGTTCTTC	CASSLFSSQSYNEQFF
TRBJ1-5	NA	NA	TRBV4-2	TGTGCCAGCAGCCAAGATGGGGTGGGCGGGCGCAATCAGCCCCAGCATTTT	CASSQDGVGGRNQPQHF
TRBJ1-2	NA	NA	TRBV7-4	TGTGCCAGCAGCTTAGACAGGGAGAGGGGCTACACCTTC	CASSLDRERGYTF
TRBJ1-2	NA	TRBD1	TRBV27	TGTGCCAGCAGTCCCCGGACAGGCCTCGGGCGAGGCTACACCTTC	CASSPRTGLGRGYTF
TRBJ2-3	NA	TRBD2	TRBV29-1	TGCAGCACTGACCACCCCGGACTAGCGGGCCCCACAGATACGCAGTATTTT	CSTDHPGLAGPTDTQYF
TRBJ2-5	NA	TRBD1	TRBV7-2	TGTGCCAGCAGCCTCCGACAGGGGAGGGAGACCCAGTACTTC	CASSLRQGRETQYF
TRBJ2-7	NA	NA	TRBV6-1	TGTGCCAGCACCAGAACTAGTAATCGAGGCGAGCAGTACTTC	CASTRTSNRGEQYF
TRBJ1-1	NA	NA	TRBV11-2	TGTGCCAGCAGCCCCAGGGGTACTGAAGCTTTCTTT	CASSPRGTEAFF
TRBJ2-2	NA	NA	TRBV5-1	TGCGCCAGCAGGGGGCTAATCAACACCGGGGAGCTGTTTTTT	CASRGLINTGELFF
TRBJ2-1	NA	TRBD1	TRBV4-1	TGCGCCAGCAGCGGAAGAGGACAGGGGGACTACAATGAGCAGTTCTTC	CASSGRGQGDYNEQFF
TRBJ2-3	NA	TRBD1	TRBV27	TGTGCCAGCAGTGATAGACAGGGGGCGCATTTAAATACGCAGTATTTT	CASSDRQGAHLNTQYF
TRBJ2-7	NA	NA	TRBV21-1	TGTGCCAGCCTTCCTGTACACGAACGCTACGAGCAGTACTTC	CASLPVHERYEQYF
TRBJ2-7	once	TRBD2	TRBV27	TGTGCCAGCAGTTCCGGGACTAGCGGGAGAGGTGAGCAGTACTTC	CASSSGTSGRGEQYF
TRBJ2-1	once	TRBD2	TRBV10-3	TGTGCCATCAGTGCCATCGCGGGAGTAATTGACAATGAGCAGTTCTTC	CAISAIAGVIDNEQFF
TRBJ1-5	NA	NA	TRBV27	TGTGCCAGCAGTTTTGGTGGGAGGGGTGGTCAGCCCCAGCATTTT	CASSFGGRGGQPQHF
TRBJ2-4	once	TRBD2	TRBV7-9	TGTGCCAGCAGCCTAATCTTAGCGGGAGGGAGACACATTCAGTACTTC	CASSLILAGGRHIQYF
TRBJ2-1	NA	TRBD2	TRBV15	TGTGCCACCAGCAGACTCTGGACTAGCGGGAGGGATGAGCAGTTCTTC	CATSRLWTSGRDEQFF